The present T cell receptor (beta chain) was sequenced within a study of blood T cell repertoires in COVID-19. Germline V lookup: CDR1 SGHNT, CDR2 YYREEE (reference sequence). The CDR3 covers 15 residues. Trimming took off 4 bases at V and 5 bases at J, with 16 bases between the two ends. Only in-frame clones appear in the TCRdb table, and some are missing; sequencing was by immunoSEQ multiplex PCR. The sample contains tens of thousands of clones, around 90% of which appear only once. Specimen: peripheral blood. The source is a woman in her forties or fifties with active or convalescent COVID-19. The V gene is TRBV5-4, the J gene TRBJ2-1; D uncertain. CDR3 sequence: CASSRGVITNNEQFF. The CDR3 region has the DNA TGTGCCAGCAGCCGAGGAGTGATTACCAACAATGAGCAGTTCTTC.